A single TCR beta chain is shown here with its context. This specimen belongs to a study of blood T cell repertoires in COVID-19. Whole-study context: COVID-19 samples collected from the United States, Italy and Spain covered acute and convalescent phases.

This CDR3 is built from 16 residues. Germline CDR1 LGHNT, CDR2 FRNRAP. Losses at the gene ends were 7 bases for V and 0 bases for J; bases not matched to a gene: 9. Measured with immunoSEQ multiplex PCR; TCRdb has only the in-frame clones, and not every one. The sample yields roughly 77,000 clones, roughly 90% seen once. This TCR was recovered from a man between 45 and 60 years old with active COVID-19. V usage is TRBV12-5 and J usage is TRBJ1-5; 7 nucleotides align to TRBD1. Material for sequencing was peripheral blood. The CDR3 is CASAQGTVTSNQPQHF. The CDR3, as DNA: TGTGCTAGTGCCCAGGGGACAGTAACTAGCAATCAGCCCCAGCATTTT.